The rows below give T cell receptor beta chains drawn from one sample of a study. TCRdb recomputed calls from the 5' RACE reads with MiXCR, one row per CDR3 protein. The table includes over 50,000 distinct CDR3 sequences, 24% detected once. The material sequenced was tumor-infiltrating naive CD4+ T cells sorted from the breast tumor. Receptors originate from a female donor with breast cancer. Each CDR3 is given with its conserved first and last residue. D genes are given only for firm matches. Size values are once, few and many counts, or a class for expanded clones, and some rows have none.

j_call: TRBJ2-3
v_call: TRBV9
d_call: TRBD1
clone_size: medium-sized
cdr3_nt: TGTGCCAGCAGCCCAGGACAGGGACTAGATACGCAGTATTTT
cdr3_aa: CASSPGQGLDTQYF

j_call: TRBJ2-7
v_call: TRBV20-1
d_call: TRBD2
clone_size: few
cdr3_nt: TGCAGTGCTAGGGGCAGCGGGAGATTCGAGCAGTACTTC
cdr3_aa: CSARGSGRFEQYF

j_call: TRBJ2-5
v_call: TRBV29-1
d_call: .
clone_size: .
cdr3_nt: TGCAGCGTTGAAAGGGGGTTTTTGGGTTTCGAGACCCAGTACTTC
cdr3_aa: CSVERGFLGFETQYF

j_call: TRBJ2-2
v_call: TRBV28
d_call: TRBD1
clone_size: .
cdr3_nt: TGTGCCAGCAGTTTTATCGGGCTGGGGACAGGGGCCACAGGGGCGAACACCGGGGAGCTGTTTTTT
cdr3_aa: CASSFIGLGTGATGANTGELFF

j_call: TRBJ2-7
v_call: TRBV4-1
d_call: .
clone_size: .
cdr3_nt: TGCGCCAGCTCGACCTCAGGGGAGCAGTACTTC
cdr3_aa: CASSTSGEQYF

j_call: TRBJ2-3
v_call: TRBV15
d_call: TRBD2
clone_size: .
cdr3_nt: TGTGCCACCAGCAGGGATAGCGGGTATACGCAGTATTTT
cdr3_aa: CATSRDSGYTQYF

j_call: TRBJ1-1
v_call: TRBV29-1
d_call: TRBD1
clone_size: many
cdr3_nt: TGCAGCGTGCAGGGGGCGAGGAACACTGAAGCTTTCTTT
cdr3_aa: CSVQGARNTEAFF

j_call: TRBJ1-1
v_call: TRBV5-1
d_call: .
clone_size: few
cdr3_nt: TGCGCCAGCAGCAATACCGGAGGCCTGAACACTGAAGCTTTCTTT
cdr3_aa: CASSNTGGLNTEAFF

j_call: TRBJ2-7
v_call: TRBV11-2
d_call: .
clone_size: .
cdr3_nt: TGTGCCAGCAGCTCGAACAGGGTGACAGCTTACGAGCAGTACTTC
cdr3_aa: CASSSNRVTAYEQYF

j_call: TRBJ2-7
v_call: TRBV7-2
d_call: .
clone_size: .
cdr3_nt: TGTGCCAGCAGCTTTCGGACAGCTTCCTACGAGCAGTACTTC
cdr3_aa: CASSFRTASYEQYF

j_call: TRBJ2-1
v_call: TRBV2
d_call: .
clone_size: few
cdr3_nt: TGTGCCAGCAGTGAGCCCGGGGATGAGCAGTTCTTC
cdr3_aa: CASSEPGDEQFF

j_call: TRBJ1-4
v_call: TRBV4-1
d_call: TRBD1
clone_size: few
cdr3_nt: TGCGCCAGCAGCCACCGAAGGGGGCTTACTAATGAAAAACTGTTTTTT
cdr3_aa: CASSHRRGLTNEKLFF

j_call: TRBJ2-1
v_call: TRBV9
d_call: .
clone_size: few
cdr3_nt: TGTGCCAGCAGCGTAGACGGACAGTCCTACAATGAGCAGTTCTTC
cdr3_aa: CASSVDGQSYNEQFF

j_call: TRBJ2-5
v_call: TRBV30
d_call: .
clone_size: .
cdr3_nt: TGTGCCTGGGATGCGTTCCAAGAGACCCAGTACTTC
cdr3_aa: CAWDAFQETQYF

j_call: TRBJ2-7
v_call: TRBV7-2
d_call: TRBD1
clone_size: .
cdr3_nt: TGTGCCAGCACCGACCGGACAGGGCCCAACGAGCAGTACTTC
cdr3_aa: CASTDRTGPNEQYF

j_call: TRBJ1-2
v_call: TRBV3-1
d_call: .
clone_size: .
cdr3_nt: TGTGCCAGCAGCCAAGATTACGGGCCGGGCTACACCTTC
cdr3_aa: CASSQDYGPGYTF

j_call: TRBJ1-5
v_call: TRBV12-3/TRBV12-4
d_call: .
clone_size: .
cdr3_nt: TGTGCCAGCACCCACTCCGGTCCCCAGCATTTT
cdr3_aa: CASTHSGPQHF

j_call: TRBJ2-7
v_call: TRBV7-2
d_call: TRBD2
clone_size: many
cdr3_nt: TGTGCCAGCCAACCGATTACTAGCGGGAGGGCCCACGAGCAGTACTTC
cdr3_aa: CASQPITSGRAHEQYF

j_call: TRBJ1-2
v_call: TRBV7-2
d_call: .
clone_size: few
cdr3_nt: TGTGCCAGCAGCCCTAGGGCGGGGGAGGTTAACTATGGCTACACCTTC
cdr3_aa: CASSPRAGEVNYGYTF

j_call: TRBJ2-7
v_call: TRBV12-3/TRBV12-4
d_call: TRBD2
clone_size: many
cdr3_nt: TGTGCCAGCAGTTTTCAAGCGGGAACCGCGGACGAGCAGTACTTC
cdr3_aa: CASSFQAGTADEQYF

j_call: TRBJ2-1
v_call: TRBV10-3
d_call: .
clone_size: .
cdr3_nt: TGTGCCATCAGCGGACGGCCTACAAACAATGAGCAGTTCTTC
cdr3_aa: CAISGRPTNNEQFF

j_call: TRBJ2-3
v_call: TRBV5-1
d_call: TRBD1
clone_size: many
cdr3_nt: TGCGCCAGCAGCTTGGAGCCGACAGGGACCACAGATACGCAGTATTTT
cdr3_aa: CASSLEPTGTTDTQYF

j_call: TRBJ2-3
v_call: TRBV24-1
d_call: .
clone_size: .
cdr3_nt: TGTGCCACCAGTGATTTGGCGGAGAGGGAGCAGAATTTC
cdr3_aa: CATSDLAEREQNF

j_call: TRBJ2-6
v_call: TRBV5-1
d_call: .
clone_size: .
cdr3_nt: TGCGCCAGCAGCTTAGTTGTCCGGTCTGGGGCCAACGTCCTGACTTTC
cdr3_aa: CASSLVVRSGANVLTF

j_call: TRBJ2-1
v_call: TRBV20-1
d_call: TRBD2
clone_size: .
cdr3_nt: TGCAGTGCTAGGCCTCTAGCGGGAGGGTACAATGAGCAGTTCTTC
cdr3_aa: CSARPLAGGYNEQFF

j_call: TRBJ2-7
v_call: TRBV5-1
d_call: .
clone_size: few
cdr3_nt: TGCGCCAGCAGCTTGTCGGTTCCGGGTACAGGGGAGCAGTACTTC
cdr3_aa: CASSLSVPGTGEQYF

j_call: TRBJ2-7
v_call: TRBV6-5
d_call: TRBD2
clone_size: .
cdr3_nt: TGTGCCAGTCTCCCCCTGGGAGGGGAGACCTACGAGCAGTACTTC
cdr3_aa: CASLPLGGETYEQYF

j_call: TRBJ2-1
v_call: TRBV7-2
d_call: .
clone_size: .
cdr3_nt: TGTGCCAGCAGCAAGATACTAGAGCAGTTCTTC
cdr3_aa: CASSKILEQFF

j_call: TRBJ2-5
v_call: TRBV28
d_call: .
clone_size: few
cdr3_nt: TGTGCCAGCAGCCGTAGACAGGTAGAGACCCAGTACTTC
cdr3_aa: CASSRRQVETQYF

j_call: TRBJ1-2
v_call: TRBV2
d_call: .
clone_size: few
cdr3_nt: TGTGCCAGCAGTGAAGCTACGTTACCGGGACCTCGTACCTATGGCTACACCTTC
cdr3_aa: CASSEATLPGPRTYGYTF

j_call: TRBJ2-5
v_call: TRBV7-8
d_call: .
clone_size: .
cdr3_nt: TGTGCCAGCAGCCAAGGACGGACAGAAGAGACCCAGTACTTC
cdr3_aa: CASSQGRTEETQYF

j_call: TRBJ1-1
v_call: TRBV4-1
d_call: .
clone_size: few
cdr3_nt: TGCGCCAGCAGCCAAGTTGCTGATGAAGCTTTCTTT
cdr3_aa: CASSQVADEAFF

j_call: TRBJ2-3
v_call: TRBV29-1
d_call: .
clone_size: few
cdr3_nt: TGCAGCGTTGAAGTTAGTCGGACAGATACGCAGTATTTT
cdr3_aa: CSVEVSRTDTQYF

j_call: TRBJ1-3
v_call: TRBV30
d_call: .
clone_size: .
cdr3_nt: TGTGTCGGGACCCAGAACTCTGGAAACACCATATATTTT
cdr3_aa: CVGTQNSGNTIYF

j_call: TRBJ2-2
v_call: TRBV6-2/TRBV6-3
d_call: TRBD2
clone_size: .
cdr3_nt: TGTGCCAGCGTCCCGGGACTAGGTCTGCCCGGGGAGCTGTTTTTT
cdr3_aa: CASVPGLGLPGELFF

j_call: TRBJ1-5
v_call: TRBV4-1
d_call: .
clone_size: many
cdr3_nt: TGCGCCAGCAGCGATCTTCAGGGGAGCAATCAGCCCCAGCATTTT
cdr3_aa: CASSDLQGSNQPQHF

j_call: TRBJ1-5
v_call: TRBV4-1
d_call: TRBD1
clone_size: many
cdr3_nt: TGCGCCAGCAGCCAAGGTTGGGTTAAAGGGAACAGGGGGCAGACCCAGCATTTT
cdr3_aa: CASSQGWVKGNRGQTQHF

j_call: TRBJ2-7
v_call: TRBV7-9
d_call: TRBD1
clone_size: .
cdr3_nt: TGTGCCAGCAGCTTAGTACAGGGGACCTACGAGCAGTACTTC
cdr3_aa: CASSLVQGTYEQYF

j_call: TRBJ2-1
v_call: TRBV20-1
d_call: TRBD2
clone_size: .
cdr3_nt: TGCAGTGCTAGAGATGGGAGGCTAGCGGTTTTC
cdr3_aa: CSARDGRLAVF

j_call: TRBJ1-3
v_call: TRBV7-9
d_call: .
clone_size: .
cdr3_nt: TGTGCCAGCAGCCCCACCCGACAGGGAAACACCATATATTTT
cdr3_aa: CASSPTRQGNTIYF